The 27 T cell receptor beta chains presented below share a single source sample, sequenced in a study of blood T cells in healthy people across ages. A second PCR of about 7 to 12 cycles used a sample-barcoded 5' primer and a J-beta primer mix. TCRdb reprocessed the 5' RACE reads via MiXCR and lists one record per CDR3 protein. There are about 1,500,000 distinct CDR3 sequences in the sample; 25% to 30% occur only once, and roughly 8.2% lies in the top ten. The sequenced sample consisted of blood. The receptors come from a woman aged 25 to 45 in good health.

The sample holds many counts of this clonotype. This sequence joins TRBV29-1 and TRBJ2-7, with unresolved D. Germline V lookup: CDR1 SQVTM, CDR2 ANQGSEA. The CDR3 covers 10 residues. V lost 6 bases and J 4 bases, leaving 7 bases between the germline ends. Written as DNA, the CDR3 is TGCAGCGTCACTGATTACGAGCAGTACTTC. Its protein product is CSVTDYEQYF.

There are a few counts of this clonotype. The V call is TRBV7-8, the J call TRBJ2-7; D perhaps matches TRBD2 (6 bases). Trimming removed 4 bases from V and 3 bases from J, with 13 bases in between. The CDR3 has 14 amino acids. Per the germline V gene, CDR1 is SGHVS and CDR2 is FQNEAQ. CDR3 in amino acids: CASSWGEQIYEQYF. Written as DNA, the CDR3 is TGTGCCAGCAGCTGGGGGGAGCAGATCTACGAGCAGTACTTC.

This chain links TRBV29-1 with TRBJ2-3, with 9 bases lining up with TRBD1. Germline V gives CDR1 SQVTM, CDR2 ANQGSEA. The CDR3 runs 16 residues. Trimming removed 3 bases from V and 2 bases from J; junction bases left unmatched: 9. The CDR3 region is CSVEAPGTGITDTQYF. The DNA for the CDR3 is TGCAGCGTTGAGGCACCCGGGACAGGGATCACAGATACGCAGTATTTT.

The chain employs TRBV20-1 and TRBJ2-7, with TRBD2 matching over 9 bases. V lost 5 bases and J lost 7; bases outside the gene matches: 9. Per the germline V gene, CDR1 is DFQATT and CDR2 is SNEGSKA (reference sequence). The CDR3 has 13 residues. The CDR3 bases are TGCAGTGCTCCAAAGCGGGAGGCTAGAGAGCAGTACTTC. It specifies CSAPKREAREQYF.

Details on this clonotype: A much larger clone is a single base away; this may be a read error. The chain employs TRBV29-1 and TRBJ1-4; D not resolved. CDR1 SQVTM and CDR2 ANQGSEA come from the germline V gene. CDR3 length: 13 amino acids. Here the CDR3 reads CSVGGNGGEKRFF. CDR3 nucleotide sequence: TGCAGCGTTGGCGGGAACGGTGGTGAAAAACGGTTTTTT.

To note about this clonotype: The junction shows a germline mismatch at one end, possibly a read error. The CDR3 DNA reads as TGTGCCAGCTGCTTAAATCCGGGCACAGATACGCAGTATTTT. Amino acids: CASCLNPGTDTQYF. The rearrangement joins TRBV7-2 to TRBJ2-3, with D unresolved. CDR1 SGHTA and CDR2 FQGNSA come from the germline V gene. The CDR3 consists of 14 residues.

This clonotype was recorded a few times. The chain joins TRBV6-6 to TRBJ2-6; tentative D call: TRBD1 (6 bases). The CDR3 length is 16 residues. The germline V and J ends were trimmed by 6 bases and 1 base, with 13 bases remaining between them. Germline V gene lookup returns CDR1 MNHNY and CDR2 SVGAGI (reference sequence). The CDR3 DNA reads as TGTGCCAGCAGCACACAGGGAGAGTCTGGGGCCAACGTCCTGACTTTC. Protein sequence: CASSTQGESGANVLTF.

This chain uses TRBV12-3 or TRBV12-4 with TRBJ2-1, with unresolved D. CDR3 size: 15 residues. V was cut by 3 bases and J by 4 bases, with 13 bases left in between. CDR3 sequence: CASSFPQLGYNEQFF. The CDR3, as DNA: TGTGCCAGCAGTTTTCCCCAGCTGGGTTACAATGAGCAGTTCTTC.

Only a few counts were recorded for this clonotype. The CDR3 reads CASSPPFKDNQPQHF. CDR3 coding DNA: TGTGCCAGCAGCCCCCCGTTTAAGGATAATCAGCCCCAGCATTTT. V usage is TRBV3-1 and J usage is TRBJ1-5; D is ambiguous. Germline lookup yields CDR1 LGHDT and CDR2 YNNKEL (reference sequence). This CDR3 has 15 amino acids. V lost 4 bases, J lost 4 bases, and 14 bases lay in between.

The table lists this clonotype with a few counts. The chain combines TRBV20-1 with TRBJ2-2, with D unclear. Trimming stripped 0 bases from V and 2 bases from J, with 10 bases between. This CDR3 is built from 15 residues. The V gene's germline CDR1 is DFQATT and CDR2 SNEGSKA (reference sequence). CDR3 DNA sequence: TGCAGTGCTAGAGATTTACGGCACAACACCGGGGAGCTGTTTTTT. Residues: CSARDLRHNTGELFF.

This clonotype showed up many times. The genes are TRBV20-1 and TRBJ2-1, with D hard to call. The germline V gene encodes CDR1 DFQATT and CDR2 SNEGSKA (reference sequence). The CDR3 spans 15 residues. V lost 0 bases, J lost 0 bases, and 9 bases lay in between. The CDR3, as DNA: TGCAGTGCTAGAGATGTTAGAAGCTCCTACAATGAGCAGTTCTTC. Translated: CSARDVRSSYNEQFF.

The CDR3 reads CGTGERTGSQPQHF. The CDR3 region has the DNA TGCGGCACCGGGGAAAGGACAGGGTCTCAGCCCCAGCATTTT. V is TRBV20-1 and J is TRBJ1-5, with 8 bases aligning to TRBD1. The CDR3 loop spans 14 amino acids. Germline CDR1 and CDR2: DFQATT and SNEGSKA (reference sequence).

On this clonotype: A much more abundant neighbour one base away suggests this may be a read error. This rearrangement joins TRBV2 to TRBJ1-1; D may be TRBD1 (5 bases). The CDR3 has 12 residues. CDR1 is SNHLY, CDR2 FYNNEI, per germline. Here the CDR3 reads CTSSERGRGAFF. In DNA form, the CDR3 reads TGTACCAGCAGTGAACGGGGAAGGGGAGCTTTCTTT.

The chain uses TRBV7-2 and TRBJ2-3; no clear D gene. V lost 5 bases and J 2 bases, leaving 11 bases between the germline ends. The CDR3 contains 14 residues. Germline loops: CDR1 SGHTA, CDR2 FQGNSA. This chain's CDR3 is CASSAISVTDTQYF. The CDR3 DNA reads TGTGCCAGCAGCGCAATCTCGGTCACAGATACGCAGTATTTT. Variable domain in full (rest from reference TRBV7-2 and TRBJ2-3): GAGVSQSPSNKVTEKGKDVELRCDPISGHTALYWYRQSLGQGLEFLIYFQGNSAPDKSGLPSDRFSAERTGGSVSTLTIQRTQQEDSAVYLCASSAISVTDTQYFGPGTRLTVL.

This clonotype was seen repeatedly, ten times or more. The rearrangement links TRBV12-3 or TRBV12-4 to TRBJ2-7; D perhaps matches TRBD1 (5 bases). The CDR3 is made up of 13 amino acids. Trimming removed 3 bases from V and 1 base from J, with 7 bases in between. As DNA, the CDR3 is TGTGCCAGCAGTTTCGACAGATCCTACGAGCAGTACTTC. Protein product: CASSFDRSYEQYF.

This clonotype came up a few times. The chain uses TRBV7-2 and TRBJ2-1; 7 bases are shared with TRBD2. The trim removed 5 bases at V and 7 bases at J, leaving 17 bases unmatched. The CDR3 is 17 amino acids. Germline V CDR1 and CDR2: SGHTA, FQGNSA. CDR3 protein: CASSAPLGGGTENEQFF. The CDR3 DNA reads TGTGCCAGCAGCGCCCCACTTGGGGGGGGGACTGAAAATGAGCAGTTCTTC. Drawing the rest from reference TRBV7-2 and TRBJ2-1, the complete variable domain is GAGVSQSPSNKVTEKGKDVELRCDPISGHTALYWYRQSLGQGLEFLIYFQGNSAPDKSGLPSDRFSAERTGGSVSTLTIQRTQQEDSAVYLCASSAPLGGGTENEQFFGPGTRLTVL.

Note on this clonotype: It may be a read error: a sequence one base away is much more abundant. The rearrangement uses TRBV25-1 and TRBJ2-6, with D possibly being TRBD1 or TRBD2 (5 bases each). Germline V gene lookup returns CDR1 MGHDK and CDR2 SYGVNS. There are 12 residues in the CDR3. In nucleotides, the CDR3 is TGTGCCAGCACGACCGGGGCCAACGTCCGGACTTTC. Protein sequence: CASTTGANVRTF.

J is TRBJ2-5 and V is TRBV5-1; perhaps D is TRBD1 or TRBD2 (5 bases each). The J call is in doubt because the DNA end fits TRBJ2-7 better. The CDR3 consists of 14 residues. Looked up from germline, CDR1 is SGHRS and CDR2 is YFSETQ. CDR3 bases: TGCGCCAGCAGCTCCGGGACGGCGACCTGCGAGCAGTACTTC. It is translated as CASSSGTATCEQYF.

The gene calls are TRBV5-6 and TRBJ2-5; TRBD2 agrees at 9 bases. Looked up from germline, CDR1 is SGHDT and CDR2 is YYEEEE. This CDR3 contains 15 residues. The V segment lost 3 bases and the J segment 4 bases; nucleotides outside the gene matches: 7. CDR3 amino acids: CASSSGLARSETQYF. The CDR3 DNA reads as TGTGCCAGCAGCTCAGGACTAGCGAGGTCAGAGACCCAGTACTTC.

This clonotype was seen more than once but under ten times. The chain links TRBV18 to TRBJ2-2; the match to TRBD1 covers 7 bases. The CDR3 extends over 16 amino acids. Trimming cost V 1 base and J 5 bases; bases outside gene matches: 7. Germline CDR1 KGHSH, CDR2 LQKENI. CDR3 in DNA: TGTGCCAGCTCACCACTCTGGGACAGAAAGACCGGGGAGCTGTTTTTT. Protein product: CASSPLWDRKTGELFF. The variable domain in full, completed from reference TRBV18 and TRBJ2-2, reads NAGVMQNPRHLVRRRGQEARLRCSPMKGHSHVYWYRQLPEEGLKFMVYLQKENIIDESGMPKERFSAEFPKEGPSILRIQQVVRGDSAAYFCASSPLWDRKTGELFFGEGSRLTVL.

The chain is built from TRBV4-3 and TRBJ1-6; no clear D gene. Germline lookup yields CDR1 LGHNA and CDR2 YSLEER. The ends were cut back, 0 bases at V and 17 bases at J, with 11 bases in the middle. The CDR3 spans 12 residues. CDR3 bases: TGCGCCAGCAGCCAAGATACTCAGCCCTTCCACTTT. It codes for CASSQDTQPFHF.

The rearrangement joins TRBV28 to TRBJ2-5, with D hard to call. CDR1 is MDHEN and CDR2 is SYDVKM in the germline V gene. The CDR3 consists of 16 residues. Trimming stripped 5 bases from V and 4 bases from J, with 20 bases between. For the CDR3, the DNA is TGTGCCAGCAGTGGCTCCAAGAAACCATTAGGAGAGACCCAGTACTTC. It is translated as CASSGSKKPLGETQYF.

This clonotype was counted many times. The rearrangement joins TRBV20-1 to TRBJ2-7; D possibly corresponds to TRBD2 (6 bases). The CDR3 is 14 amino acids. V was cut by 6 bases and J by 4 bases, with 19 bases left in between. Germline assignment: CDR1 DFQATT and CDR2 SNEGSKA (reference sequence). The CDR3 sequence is CSAPPGSGGYEQYF. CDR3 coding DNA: TGCAGTGCCCCACCGGGGAGCGGAGGGTACGAGCAGTACTTC.

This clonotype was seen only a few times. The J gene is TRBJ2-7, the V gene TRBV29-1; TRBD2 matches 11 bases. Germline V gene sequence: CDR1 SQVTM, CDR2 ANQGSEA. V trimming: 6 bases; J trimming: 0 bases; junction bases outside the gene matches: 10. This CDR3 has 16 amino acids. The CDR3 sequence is CSVREVAGGVSYEQYF. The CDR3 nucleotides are TGCAGCGTCCGCGAGGTAGCGGGAGGGGTCTCCTACGAGCAGTACTTC.

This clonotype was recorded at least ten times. CDR3: CSVMRGGTYEQYF. The CDR3 DNA reads as TGCAGCGTTATGCGGGGGGGTACCTACGAGCAGTACTTC. The genes are TRBV29-1 and TRBJ2-7, with 9 bases that match TRBD2. The CDR3 length is 13 residues. V was pared by 5 bases and J by 2 bases, with 4 bases of the junction left unmatched. The germline V gene has CDR1 SQVTM and CDR2 ANQGSEA.

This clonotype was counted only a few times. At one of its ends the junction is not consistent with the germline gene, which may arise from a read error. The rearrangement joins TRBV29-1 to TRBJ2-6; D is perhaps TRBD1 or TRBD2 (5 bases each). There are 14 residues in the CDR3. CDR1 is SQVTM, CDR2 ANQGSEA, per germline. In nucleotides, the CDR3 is TGCAGCGTTGCGGGGTTCTCTGGGGCCAACGCCCTGACTTTC. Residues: CSVAGFSGANALTF.

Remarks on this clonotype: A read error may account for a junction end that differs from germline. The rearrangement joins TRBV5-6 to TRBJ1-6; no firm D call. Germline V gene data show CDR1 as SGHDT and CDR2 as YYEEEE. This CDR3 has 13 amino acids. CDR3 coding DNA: TGTGCCAGCAGCTTGCGTGATAATTCGCCCCTCCACTTT. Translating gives CASSLRDNSPLHF.